The sequence of this T cell receptor (beta chain) was determined in a study of CD8 T cell repertoires and HIV-1 epitope variants. Study information: Controls were a CMV, EBV and flu pool, Ebola AY9, and no peptide. An uncultured baseline aliquot held 1M T cells.

This clone showed up just a few times. Its antigen remains unknown. Points from the study as a whole: No clonotypes responded to the TAALDMSHF plasma variant; about five recognized KF9, one HW9.

This CDR3 is built from 12 residues. The V end lost 7 bases, the J end lost 1 base, and 7 bases lay between the germline ends. Germline V gene lookup returns CDR1 SNHLY and CDR2 FYNNEI. Assay used: immunoSEQ multiplex PCR; TCRdb lists only in-frame clones, some missing. The sample lists a few thousand clones, roughly 64% occurring once. The sample taken for sequencing was cultured CD8+ T cells derived from PBMCs. This clonotype originated in a male donor with HIV. The V gene is TRBV2, the J gene TRBJ1-2; D is perhaps TRBD1 (6 bases). CDR3 nucleotides: TGTGCCAGCAAGGACAGTAACTATGGCTACACCTTC. As protein: CASKDSNYGYTF.